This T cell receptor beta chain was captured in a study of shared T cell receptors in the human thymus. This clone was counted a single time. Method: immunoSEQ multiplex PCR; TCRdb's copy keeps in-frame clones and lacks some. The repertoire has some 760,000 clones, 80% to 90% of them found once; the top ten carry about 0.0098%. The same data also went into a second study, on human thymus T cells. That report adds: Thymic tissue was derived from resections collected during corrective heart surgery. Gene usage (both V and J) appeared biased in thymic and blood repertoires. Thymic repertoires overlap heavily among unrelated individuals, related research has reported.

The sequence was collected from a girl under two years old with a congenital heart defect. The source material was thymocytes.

DNA for the CDR3: TGTGCCAGTAGTCCCCGTGTGGAGCTTAAACCCTACCGCGAGCAGTACTTC. The encoded protein is CASSPRVELKPYREQYF. This rearrangement joins TRBV19 to TRBJ2-7; D unclear. Germline lookup yields CDR1 LNHDA and CDR2 SQIVND (reference sequence). Trimming left V 5 bases short and J 6 bases short, with 26 bases between. The CDR3 is made up of 17 amino acids. The full variable domain, its missing parts supplied by reference TRBV19 and TRBJ2-7, is DGGITQSPKYLFRKEGQNVTLSCEQNLNHDAMYWYRQDPGQGLRLIYYSQIVNDFQKGDIAEGYSVSREKKESFPLTVTSAQKNPTAFYLCASSPRVELKPYREQYFGPGTRLTVT.